These 26 T cell receptor beta chains came from one sample sequenced in a study of shared T cell receptors in the human thymus. TCRdb's table, derived via immunoSEQ multiplex PCR, lists solely in-frame clones and lacks some. In the table there are hundreds of thousands of clones, around 87% of which are singletons. This sample was shared with a second study, whose subject was human thymus T cells.

The source material was thymocytes. These receptors originate from a boy under two years old with a congenital heart defect.

This clone was seen more than once but under ten times. The rearrangement links TRBV7-9 to TRBJ1-3; D is undetermined. The CDR3 is made up of 14 amino acids. Trimming cost V 5 bases and J 3 bases, with 11 bases left between them. Germline CDR1 is SEHNR and CDR2 is FQNEAQ (reference sequence). CDR3 nucleotide sequence: TGTGCCAGCAGCATCCCTAGGCATGGAAACACCATATATTTT. It is translated as CASSIPRHGNTIYF.

The rearrangement uses TRBV25-1 and TRBJ2-5; 8 nucleotides match TRBD2. The CDR3 consists of 17 residues. Germline values: CDR1 MGHDK, CDR2 SYGVNS. The J segment lost 11 bases and the V segment lost 8 bases, leaving 25 bases of the junction unmatched. The CDR3 here is CASHPTMPSGLHEEQYF. CDR3 nucleotides: TGTGCCAGCCATCCCACCATGCCTAGCGGGCTACATGAGGAGCAGTACTTC.

V is TRBV19 and J is TRBJ1-5; possibly TRBD1 for D (5 bases). The CDR3 sequence is 17 residues long. The germline gives CDR1 LNHDA, CDR2 SQIVND (reference sequence). The V and J ends lost 0 bases and 4 bases respectively, with 16 bases between them. The CDR3 sequence: CASSIDQGPGRNQPQHF. The CDR3 nucleotides read TGTGCCAGTAGTATAGATCAGGGCCCCGGGAGGAATCAGCCCCAGCATTTT.

V is TRBV5-4 and J is TRBJ2-1; D gene uncertain. From germline, CDR1 is SGHNT and CDR2 YYREEE (reference sequence). The CDR3 is made up of 17 amino acids. V dropped 0 bases and J dropped 0 bases, with 13 bases sitting between them. This CDR3 is CASSLGEAPSSYNEQFF. DNA of the CDR3: TGTGCCAGCAGCTTGGGCGAGGCACCTAGCTCCTACAATGAGCAGTTCTTC.

The gene calls are TRBV28 and TRBJ2-4; 7 bases fit TRBD2. The V gene end was trimmed by 3 bases and the J gene end by 13 bases; junction bases not matched to a gene: 18. Per the germline V gene, CDR1 is MDHEN and CDR2 is SYDVKM. The CDR3 has 16 amino acids. CDR3 region: CASSFREDITKGSQYF. The CDR3 coding sequence is TGTGCCAGCAGTTTTCGGGAGGACATTACAAAAGGTAGCCAGTACTTC. The full variable domain, in which reference TRBV28 and TRBJ2-4 provide the parts outside the CDR3, is DVKVTQSSRYLVKRTGEKVFLECVQDMDHENMFWYRQDPGLGLRLIYFSYDVKMKEKGDIPEGYSVSREKKERFSLILESASTNQTSMYLCASSFREDITKGSQYFGAGTRLSVL.

This clone was seen just once. This rearrangement joins TRBV9 to TRBJ2-3; the match to TRBD2 covers 9 bases. This CDR3 contains 18 residues. The trim removed 1 base at V and 9 bases at J, leaving 18 bases unmatched. In germline, CDR1 is SGDLS, CDR2 YYNGEE. The CDR3 nucleotides are TGTGCCAGCAGCGTAACGGGTAGGCGGGGGGGCGAACGAGAGACGCAGTATTTT. As protein: CASSVTGRRGGERETQYF.

The chain couples TRBV30 to TRBJ1-2, with 10 bases that match TRBD1. Germline CDR1 is GTSNPN and CDR2 is SVGIG (reference sequence). This CDR3 is 12 amino acids long. V lost 7 bases, J lost 7 bases, and 6 bases stayed unmatched. The CDR3 sequence: CASDRGPRGYTF. The CDR3 DNA follows: TGTGCCTCCGACAGGGGGCCCCGTGGCTACACCTTC.

The chain combines TRBV6-6 with TRBJ2-1; 7 nucleotides agree with TRBD1. V dropped 6 bases and J dropped 5; count of bases not matched to a gene: 10. The CDR3 runs to 15 residues. Germline loops: CDR1 MNHNY, CDR2 SVGAGI (reference sequence). The CDR3 protein is CASRTTGQLNNEQFF. Here the CDR3 DNA reads TGTGCCAGCAGGACTACGGGACAGCTAAACAATGAGCAGTTCTTC.

The chain combines TRBV27 with TRBJ2-7; D might be TRBD2 (6 bases). Germline-derived CDR1 and CDR2 are MNHEY and SMNVEV (reference sequence). The CDR3 contains 15 residues. The V end lost 3 bases, the J end lost 2 bases, and 14 bases lay between the germline ends. CDR3: CASSFRAGFTYEQYF. CDR3 in DNA: TGTGCCAGCAGTTTTAGGGCGGGGTTTACCTACGAGCAGTACTTC.

The chain employs TRBV29-1 and TRBJ2-7, with TRBD1 as a possible D gene (6 bases). Trimming took 6 bases from V and 0 from J, leaving 12 bases between them. The CDR3 sequence is 13 residues long. The germline CDR1 and CDR2 sequences are SQVTM and ANQGSEA. CDR3 in amino acids: CSVRTVNSYEQYF. CDR3 bases: TGCAGCGTGCGGACAGTAAACTCCTACGAGCAGTACTTC.

CDR3 loop: CASSQVPFGAESTDTQYF. The CDR3 coding sequence is TGTGCCAGCAGCCAAGTCCCCTTCGGAGCGGAAAGCACAGATACGCAGTATTTT. V usage is TRBV14 and J usage is TRBJ2-3; D perhaps matches TRBD2 (5 bases). The CDR3 runs 18 residues. V was trimmed by 1 base and J by 0 bases, leaving 17 bases between them. Germline lookup yields CDR1 SGHDN and CDR2 FVKESK.

J is TRBJ1-5 and V is TRBV5-8; weak D call: TRBD1 (6 bases). The V gene's germline CDR1 is SGHTS and CDR2 YDEGEE. The CDR3 spans 15 residues. Trimming took off 4 bases at V and 0 bases at J, with 11 bases between the two ends. The CDR3 spells CASSEGQVSNQPQHF. As DNA, the CDR3 is TGTGCCAGCAGCGAGGGACAAGTTAGCAATCAGCCCCAGCATTTT.

In its sample, this clone was seen a few times. The genes are TRBV6-6 and TRBJ1-1; 11 positions match TRBD1. The CDR3 has 14 amino acids. The V segment lost 10 bases and the J segment 6 bases; nucleotides outside the gene matches: 10. Germline loops: CDR1 MNHNY, CDR2 SVGAGI (reference sequence). The DNA of the CDR3 is TGTGCCATCTCACCGGGACAGGGGGAAGCTGAAGCTTTCTTT. Its protein product is CAISPGQGEAEAFF.

The chain is built from TRBV7-9 and TRBJ2-3; D gene unclear. CDR1 and CDR2 from the germline V gene are SEHNR and FQNEAQ (reference sequence). The CDR3 runs to 11 residues. V shed 7 bases and J shed 4 bases, with 6 bases lying between them. The CDR3 sequence is CASNTSDTQYF. In nucleotides, the CDR3 is TGTGCCAGCAACACCTCAGATACGCAGTATTTT.

The genes are TRBV5-4 and TRBJ2-5; D is undetermined. CDR1 and CDR2 (germline): SGHNT, YYREEE (reference sequence). The V end was cut by 6 bases, the J end by 1 base, with 13 bases between. The CDR3 loop spans 14 amino acids. CDR3 loop: CASTRVGSQETQYF. Written as DNA, the CDR3 is TGTGCCAGCACCCGGGTCGGGTCCCAAGAGACCCAGTACTTC. Using reference TRBV5-4 and TRBJ2-5 for the parts outside the CDR3, the full variable domain is ETGVTQSPTHLIKTRGQQVTLRCSSQSGHNTVSWYQQALGQGPQFIFQYYREEENGRGNFPPRFSGLQFPNYSSELNVNALELDDSALYLCASTRVGSQETQYFGPGTRLLVL.

This clone was seen once. DNA of the CDR3: TGTGCCGGAAGGGGGGGCCCTATGAACACTGAAGCTTTCTTT. It yields the protein CAGRGGPMNTEAFF. The V and J genes are TRBV5-4 and TRBJ1-1; D is perhaps TRBD1 (6 bases). Trimming removed 10 bases from V and 0 bases from J, with 16 bases in between. Germline lookup yields CDR1 SGHNT and CDR2 YYREEE (reference sequence). The CDR3 covers 14 residues.

CDR3 nucleotide sequence: TGCGCCAGCAGCCCCGACCGAGTGAGGGCGGGGGGCCCACTCTCCTACAATGAGCAGTTCTTC. This translates into CASSPDRVRAGGPLSYNEQFF. The chain recombines TRBV4-1 with TRBJ2-1; TRBD2 matches 8 bases. The length of the CDR3 is 21 residues. Trimming removed 4 bases from V and 0 bases from J; junction bases left unmatched: 20. Germline loops: CDR1 MGHRA, CDR2 YSYEKL.

This clone was seen only a few times. This chain connects TRBV29-1 to TRBJ1-5, with unresolved D. The V and J ends lost 4 bases and 7 bases respectively, with 14 bases between them. The CDR3 sequence is 13 residues long. In germline, CDR1 is SQVTM, CDR2 ANQGSEA. The CDR3 DNA follows: TGCAGCGTTGGCGGACTGTTCAGGCAGCCCCAGCATTTT. It is translated as CSVGGLFRQPQHF.

The J gene is TRBJ2-7, the V gene TRBV4-1; 7 positions match TRBD2. V trimming: 0 bases; J trimming: 3 bases; junction bases outside the gene matches: 8. The length of the CDR3 is 16 residues. The germline V gene has CDR1 MGHRA and CDR2 YSYEKL. The CDR3 loop reads CASSQEFWGRDYEQYF. The CDR3 coding sequence is TGCGCCAGCAGCCAAGAATTTTGGGGGAGGGACTACGAGCAGTACTTC.

The chain is built from TRBV4-3 and TRBJ2-1; possibly TRBD2 for D (6 bases). The germline CDR1 and CDR2 sequences are LGHNA and YSLEER. The CDR3 loop spans 15 amino acids. V was cut by 3 bases and J by 3 bases, with 12 bases left in between. The CDR3 protein is CASSQWDFHYNEQFF. The CDR3 DNA follows: TGCGCCAGCAGCCAGTGGGACTTCCACTACAATGAGCAGTTCTTC.

V gene TRBV5-1 combines with J gene TRBJ2-1; 8 bases agree with TRBD2. The V gene end was trimmed by 2 bases and the J gene end by 3 bases; junction bases not matched to a gene: 7. Germline values: CDR1 SGHRS, CDR2 YFSETQ. This CDR3 is 16 amino acids long. The CDR3 protein is CASSLAWRGDYNEQFF. The CDR3 region has the DNA TGCGCCAGCAGCTTAGCGTGGCGGGGGGACTACAATGAGCAGTTCTTC.

The chain has TRBV28 and TRBJ2-7; TRBD2 aligns across 8 bases. This CDR3 region has 14 residues. The V and J ends lost 8 bases and 2 bases, in that order; junction bases with no gene match: 8. Germline loops: CDR1 MDHEN, CDR2 SYDVKM. CDR3 in amino acids: CASEKTSATYEQYF. DNA of the CDR3: TGTGCCAGCGAAAAGACTAGCGCCACCTACGAGCAGTACTTC.

The chain couples TRBV7-8 to TRBJ2-3; TRBD1 matches 7 bases. Germline CDR1 SGHVS, CDR2 FQNEAQ. CDR3 length: 16 amino acids. V gave up 2 bases and J gave up 2 bases; unmatched junction bases: 7. The CDR3 DNA sequence: TGTGCCAGCAGCTTAACCCGGGACAGCAACACAGATACGCAGTATTTT. It codes for CASSLTRDSNTDTQYF.

This clone appeared once. The rearrangement links TRBV7-2 to TRBJ1-1, with a tentative D call TRBD1 (5 bases). Trimming took off 1 base at V and 6 bases at J, with 12 bases between the two ends. Germline CDR1 reads SGHTA; CDR2 reads FQGNSA. CDR3 length equals 14 residues. The CDR3 loop is CASSLVGRDSEAFF. CDR3 DNA: TGTGCCAGCAGCTTAGTTGGTAGGGACTCTGAAGCTTTCTTT.

This clone has just one count. V gene TRBV9 combines with J gene TRBJ1-2, with 8 bases lining up with TRBD1. The V and J ends lost 4 bases and 6 bases, in that order; junction bases with no gene match: 14. The CDR3 contains 16 residues. Germline lookup yields CDR1 SGDLS and CDR2 YYNGEE. For the CDR3, the DNA is TGTGCCAGCAGCACCGGACAGGGACTCGCCTTAGATGGCTACACCTTC. This codes for CASSTGQGLALDGYTF.

CDR3 coding DNA: TGCGCCAGCAGCCCTGGGGCACTAGCGGGTCAGGAGCAGTATTTT. Its protein product is CASSPGALAGQEQYF. The gene calls are TRBV4-3 and TRBJ2-3, with 9 nucleotides matching TRBD2. The V and J ends lost 4 bases and 11 bases, in that order; junction bases with no gene match: 13. The CDR3 is 15 amino acids. Germline V gives CDR1 LGHNA, CDR2 YSLEER.